This T cell receptor beta chain was sequenced during a study of T cell responses to AZD1222 COVID-19 vaccine. In this sample, this clone turned up once. Only in-frame clones appear in the TCRdb table, and some are missing; sequencing was by immunoSEQ multiplex PCR. The table includes under 140,000 clones, 94% detected once. CDR1 is LGHDT and CDR2 is YNNKEL in the germline V gene (reference sequence). V lost 1 base to trimming and J lost 4 bases, with 13 bases between them. The CDR3 runs 15 residues. The sequence came from an adult who received the AZD1222 COVID-19 vaccine. The sample consisted of peripheral blood, taken 28 days after the second AZD1222 dose. V and J are TRBV3-1 (or the pseudogene TRBV3-2) and TRBJ1-2; D is unclear. CDR3 sequence: CASSQGHPDLYGYTF. CDR3 in DNA: TGTGCCAGCAGCCAAGGTCATCCAGACCTCTATGGCTACACCTTC.